The text below deals with one T cell receptor beta chain. Its antigen remains unidentified. The source of the sample is a study of cytomegalovirus exposure and HLA in healthy donors. Only in-frame clones appear in the TCRdb table, and some are missing; sequencing was by immunoSEQ multiplex PCR. Altogether approximately 70,000 clones are present, less than 95% being singletons, with the ten largest covering about 0.63%. Study results and limitations: The majority of TCR sequences were rare, yet some public TCRs appeared in many donors.

This CDR3 comprises 17 residues. CDR1 is SGHAT, CDR2 FQNNGV, per germline. The trim removed 5 bases at V and 5 bases at J, leaving 12 bases unmatched. Sequencing input: PBMCs. This chain links TRBV11-2 with TRBJ2-5; 12 bases align to TRBD1. The clonotype originates from a woman younger than 35 in good health and CMV-seronegative. The CDR3 spells CASSPTRDRGRLETQYF. Here the CDR3 DNA reads TGTGCCAGCAGCCCGACACGGGACAGGGGGCGCCTCGAGACCCAGTACTTC.